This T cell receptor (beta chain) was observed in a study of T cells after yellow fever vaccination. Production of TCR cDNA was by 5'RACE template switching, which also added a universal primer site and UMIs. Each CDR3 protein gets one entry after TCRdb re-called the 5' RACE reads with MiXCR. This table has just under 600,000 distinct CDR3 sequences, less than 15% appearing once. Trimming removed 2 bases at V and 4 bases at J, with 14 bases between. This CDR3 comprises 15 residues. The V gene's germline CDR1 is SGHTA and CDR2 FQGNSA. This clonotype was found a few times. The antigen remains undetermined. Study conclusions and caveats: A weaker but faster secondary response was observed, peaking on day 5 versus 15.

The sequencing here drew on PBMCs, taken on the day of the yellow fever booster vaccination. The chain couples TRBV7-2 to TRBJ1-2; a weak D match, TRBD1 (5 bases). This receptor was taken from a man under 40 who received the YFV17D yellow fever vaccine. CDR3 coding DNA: TGTGCCAGCAGCTTAAGCACCAGGGTGAGCTATGGCTACACCTTC. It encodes CASSLSTRVSYGYTF.